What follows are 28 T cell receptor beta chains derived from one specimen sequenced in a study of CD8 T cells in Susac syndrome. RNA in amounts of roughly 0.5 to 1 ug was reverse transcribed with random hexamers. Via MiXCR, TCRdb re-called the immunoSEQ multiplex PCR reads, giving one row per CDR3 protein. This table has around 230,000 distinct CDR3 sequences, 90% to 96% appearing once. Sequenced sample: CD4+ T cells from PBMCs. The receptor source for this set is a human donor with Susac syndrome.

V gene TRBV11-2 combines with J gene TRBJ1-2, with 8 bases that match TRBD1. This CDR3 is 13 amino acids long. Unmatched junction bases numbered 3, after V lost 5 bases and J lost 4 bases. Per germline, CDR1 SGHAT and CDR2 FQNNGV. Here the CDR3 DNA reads TGTGCCAGCAGCATGACAGGGGTCTATGGCTACACCTTC. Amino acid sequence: CASSMTGVYGYTF. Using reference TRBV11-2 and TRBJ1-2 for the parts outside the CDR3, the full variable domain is EAGVAQSPRYKIIEKRQSVAFWCNPISGHATLYWYQQILGQGPKLLIQFQNNGVVDDSQLPKDRFSAERLKGVDSTLKIQPAKLEDSAVYLCASSMTGVYGYTFGSGTRLTVV.

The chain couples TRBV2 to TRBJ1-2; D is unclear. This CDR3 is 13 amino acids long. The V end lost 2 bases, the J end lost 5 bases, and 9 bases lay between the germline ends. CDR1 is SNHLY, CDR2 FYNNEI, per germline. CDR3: CASSERPGYGYTF. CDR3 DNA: TGTGCCAGCAGTGAAAGGCCGGGGTATGGCTACACCTTC. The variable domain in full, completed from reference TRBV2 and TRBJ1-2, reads EPEVTQTPSHQVTQMGQEVILRCVPISNHLYFYWYRQILGQKVEFLVSFYNNEISEKSEIFDDQFSVERPDGSNFTLKIRSTKLEDSAMYFCASSERPGYGYTFGSGTRLTVV.

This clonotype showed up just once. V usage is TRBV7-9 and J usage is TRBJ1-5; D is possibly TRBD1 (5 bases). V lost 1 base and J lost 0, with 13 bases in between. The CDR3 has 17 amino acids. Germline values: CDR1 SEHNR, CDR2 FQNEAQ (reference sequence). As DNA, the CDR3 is TGTGCCAGCAGCTTAGGGTCTGGGGGAATTAGCAATCAGCCCCAGCATTTT. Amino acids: CASSLGSGGISNQPQHF.

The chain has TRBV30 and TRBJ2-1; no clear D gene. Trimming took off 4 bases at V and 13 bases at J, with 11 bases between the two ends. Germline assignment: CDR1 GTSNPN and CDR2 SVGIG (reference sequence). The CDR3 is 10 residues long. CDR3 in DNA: TGTGCCTGGAAGGGTGGGATCCAGTTCTTC. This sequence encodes CAWKGGIQFF.

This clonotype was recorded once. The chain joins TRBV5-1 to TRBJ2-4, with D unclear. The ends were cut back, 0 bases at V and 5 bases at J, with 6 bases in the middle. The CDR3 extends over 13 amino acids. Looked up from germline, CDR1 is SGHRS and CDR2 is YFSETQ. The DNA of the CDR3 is TGCGCCAGCAGCTTGGTTGGACAAAACATTCAGTACTTC. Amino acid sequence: CASSLVGQNIQYF. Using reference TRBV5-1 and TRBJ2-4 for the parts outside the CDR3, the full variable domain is KAGVTQTPRYLIKTRGQQVTLSCSPISGHRSVSWYQQTPGQGLQFLFEYFSETQRNKGNFPGRFSGRQFSNSRSEMNVSTLELGDSALYLCASSLVGQNIQYFGAGTRLSVL.

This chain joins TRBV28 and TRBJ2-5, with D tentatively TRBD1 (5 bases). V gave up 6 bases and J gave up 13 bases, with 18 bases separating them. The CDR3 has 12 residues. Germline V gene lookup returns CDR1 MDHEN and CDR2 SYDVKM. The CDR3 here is CASREGLGPPYF. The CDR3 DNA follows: TGTGCCAGCAGGGAAGGGTTGGGGCCTCCGTACTTC.

The CDR3 nucleotides read TGTGCCATCAGTGAAAGGAACAAAGAGACCCAGTACTTC. Protein product: CAISERNKETQYF. The rearrangement links TRBV10-3 to TRBJ2-5, with no clear D. CDR3 length: 13 residues. In germline, CDR1 is ENHRY, CDR2 SYGVKD. V shed 3 bases and J shed 3 bases, with 8 bases lying between them.

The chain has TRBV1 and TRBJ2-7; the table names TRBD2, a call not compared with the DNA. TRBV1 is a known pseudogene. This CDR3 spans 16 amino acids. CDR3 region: CTSSQGMASGSYEQYF. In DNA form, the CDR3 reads TGCACCAGCAGCCAAGGAATGGCTAGCGGGAGCTACGAGCAGTACTTC.

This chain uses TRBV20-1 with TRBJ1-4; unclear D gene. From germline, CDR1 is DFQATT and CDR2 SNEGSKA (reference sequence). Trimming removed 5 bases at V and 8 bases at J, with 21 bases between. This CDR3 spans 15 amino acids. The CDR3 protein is CSALSRRGQEEKLFF. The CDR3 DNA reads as TGCAGTGCTCTTTCCCGGAGAGGGCAGGAGGAAAAACTGTTTTTT.

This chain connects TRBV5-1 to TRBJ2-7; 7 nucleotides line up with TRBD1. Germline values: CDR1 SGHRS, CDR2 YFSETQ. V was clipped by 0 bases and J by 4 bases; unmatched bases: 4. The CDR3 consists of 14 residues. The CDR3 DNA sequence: TGCGCCAGCAGCTTGGATTGGGACAGATACGAGCAGTACTTC. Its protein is CASSLDWDRYEQYF.

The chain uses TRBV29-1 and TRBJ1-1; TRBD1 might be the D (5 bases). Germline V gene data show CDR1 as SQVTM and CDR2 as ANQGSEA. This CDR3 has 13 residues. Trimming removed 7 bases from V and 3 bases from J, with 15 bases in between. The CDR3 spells CSGSKDIYTEAFF. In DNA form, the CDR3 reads TGCAGCGGTAGTAAGGACATCTACACTGAAGCTTTCTTT.

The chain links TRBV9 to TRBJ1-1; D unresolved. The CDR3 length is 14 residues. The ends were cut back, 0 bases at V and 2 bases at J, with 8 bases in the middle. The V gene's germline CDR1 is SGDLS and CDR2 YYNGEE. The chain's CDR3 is CASSVGSINTEAFF. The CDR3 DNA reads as TGTGCCAGCAGCGTAGGGTCTATTAACACTGAAGCTTTCTTT.

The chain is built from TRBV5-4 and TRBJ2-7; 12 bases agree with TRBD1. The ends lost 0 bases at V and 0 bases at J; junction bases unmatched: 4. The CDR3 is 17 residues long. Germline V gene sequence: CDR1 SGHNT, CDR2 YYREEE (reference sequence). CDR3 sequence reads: CASSLAGTGGSSYEQYF. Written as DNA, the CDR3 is TGTGCCAGCAGCTTGGCCGGGACAGGGGGCAGCTCCTACGAGCAGTACTTC.

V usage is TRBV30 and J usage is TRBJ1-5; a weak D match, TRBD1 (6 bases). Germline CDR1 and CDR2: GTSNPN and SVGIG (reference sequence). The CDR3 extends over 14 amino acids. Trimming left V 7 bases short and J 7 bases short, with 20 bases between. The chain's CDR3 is CAYTIEGVQQPQHF. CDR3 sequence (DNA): TGTGCCTACACAATCGAGGGGGTTCAACAGCCCCAGCATTTT.

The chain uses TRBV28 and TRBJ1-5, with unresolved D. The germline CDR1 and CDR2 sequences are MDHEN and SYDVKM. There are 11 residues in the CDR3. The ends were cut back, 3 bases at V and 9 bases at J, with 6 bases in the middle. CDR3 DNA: TGTGCCAGCAGTTTTCGTCCGCCCCAGCATTTT. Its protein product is CASSFRPPQHF.

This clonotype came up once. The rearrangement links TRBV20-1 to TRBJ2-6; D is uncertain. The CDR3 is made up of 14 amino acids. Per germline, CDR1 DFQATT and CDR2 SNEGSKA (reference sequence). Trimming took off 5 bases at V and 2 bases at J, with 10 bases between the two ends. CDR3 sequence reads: CSAGPSPGANVLTF. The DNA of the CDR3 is TGCAGTGCTGGGCCCTCTCCTGGGGCCAACGTCCTGACTTTC.

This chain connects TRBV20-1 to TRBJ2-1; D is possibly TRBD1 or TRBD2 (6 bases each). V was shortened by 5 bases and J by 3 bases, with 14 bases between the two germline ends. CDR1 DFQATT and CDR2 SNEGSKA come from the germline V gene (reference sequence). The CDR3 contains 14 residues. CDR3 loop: CSARVGGNYNEQFF. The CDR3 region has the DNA TGCAGTGCTCGAGTAGGGGGGAACTACAATGAGCAGTTCTTC.

The CDR3 region is CASSAGNTGELFF. CDR3 nucleotide sequence: TGTGCCAGCAGCGCTGGGAACACCGGGGAGCTGTTTTTT. V is TRBV9 and J is TRBJ2-2; no reliable D call. This CDR3 comprises 13 residues. Per the germline V gene, CDR1 is SGDLS and CDR2 is YYNGEE. Trimming shortened V by 3 bases and J by 1 base, and 4 bases separated the two germline ends.

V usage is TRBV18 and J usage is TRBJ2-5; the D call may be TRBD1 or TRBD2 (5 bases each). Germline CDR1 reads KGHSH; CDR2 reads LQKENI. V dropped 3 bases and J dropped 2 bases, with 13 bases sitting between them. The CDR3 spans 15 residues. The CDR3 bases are TGTGCCAGCTCACCGCCGGGACCTAGTCAAGAGACCCAGTACTTC. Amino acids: CASSPPGPSQETQYF. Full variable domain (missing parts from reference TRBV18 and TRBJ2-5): NAGVMQNPRHLVRRRGQEARLRCSPMKGHSHVYWYRQLPEEGLKFMVYLQKENIIDESGMPKERFSAEFPKEGPSILRIQQVVRGDSAAYFCASSPPGPSQETQYFGPGTRLLVL.

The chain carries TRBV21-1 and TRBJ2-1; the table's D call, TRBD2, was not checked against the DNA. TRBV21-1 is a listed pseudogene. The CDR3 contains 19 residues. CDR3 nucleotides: TGTGCCAGCAGCAGAGCCGGGACTTGTACTATCAGCTCCTACAATGAGCAGTTCTTC. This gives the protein CASSRAGTCTISSYNEQFF.

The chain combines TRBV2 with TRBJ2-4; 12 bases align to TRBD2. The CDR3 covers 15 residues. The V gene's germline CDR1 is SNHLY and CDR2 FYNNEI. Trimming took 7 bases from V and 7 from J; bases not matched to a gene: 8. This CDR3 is CASTTLAGGSNIQYF. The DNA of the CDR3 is TGTGCCAGCACAACCCTAGCGGGAGGGTCGAACATTCAGTACTTC.

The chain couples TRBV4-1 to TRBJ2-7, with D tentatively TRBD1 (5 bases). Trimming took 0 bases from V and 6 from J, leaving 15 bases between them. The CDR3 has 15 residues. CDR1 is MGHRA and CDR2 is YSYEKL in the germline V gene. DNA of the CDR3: TGCGCCAGCAGCCAAGATTGGGGCAGGGTCAGCGAGCAGTACTTC. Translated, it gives CASSQDWGRVSEQYF.

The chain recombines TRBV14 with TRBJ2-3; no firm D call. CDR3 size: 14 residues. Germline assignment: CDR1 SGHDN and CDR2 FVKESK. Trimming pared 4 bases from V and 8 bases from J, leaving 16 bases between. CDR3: CASSPRGLVGTQYF. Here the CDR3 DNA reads TGTGCCAGCAGCCCACGTGGGTTGGTTGGTACGCAGTATTTT. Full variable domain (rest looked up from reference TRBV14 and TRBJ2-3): EAGVTQFPSHSVIEKGQTVTLRCDPISGHDNLYWYRRVMGKEIKFLLHFVKESKQDESGMPNNRFLAERTGGTYSTLKVQPAELEDSGVYFCASSPRGLVGTQYFGPGTRLTVL.

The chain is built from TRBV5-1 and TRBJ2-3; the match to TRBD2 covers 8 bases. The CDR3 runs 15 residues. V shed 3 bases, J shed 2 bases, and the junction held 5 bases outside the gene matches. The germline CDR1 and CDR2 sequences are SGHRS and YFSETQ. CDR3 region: CASSSLAGITDTQYF. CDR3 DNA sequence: TGCGCCAGCAGCTCTCTAGCGGGTATCACAGATACGCAGTATTTT.

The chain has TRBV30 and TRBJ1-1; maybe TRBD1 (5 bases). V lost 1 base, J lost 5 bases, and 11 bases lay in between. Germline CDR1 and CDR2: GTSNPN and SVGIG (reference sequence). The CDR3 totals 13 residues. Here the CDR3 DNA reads TGTGCCTGGAGTGAAGAAGGGGAAACTGAAGCTTTCTTT. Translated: CAWSEEGETEAFF.

The CDR3 here is CASSYGRGDTYF. In DNA, the CDR3 is TGTGCCAGCAGTTACGGGAGAGGGGATACCTACTTC. This chain links TRBV7-9 with TRBJ2-7; a possible D gene is TRBD2 (6 bases). The germline V gene has CDR1 SEHNR and CDR2 FQNEAQ (reference sequence). V lost 6 bases to trimming and J lost 13 bases, with 19 bases between them. This CDR3 comprises 12 residues.

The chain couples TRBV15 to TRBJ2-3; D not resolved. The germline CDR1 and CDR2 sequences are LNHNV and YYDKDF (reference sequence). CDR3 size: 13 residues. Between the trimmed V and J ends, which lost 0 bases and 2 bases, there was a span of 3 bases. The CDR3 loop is CATSRDFTDTQYF. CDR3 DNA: TGTGCCACCAGCAGAGACTTCACAGATACGCAGTATTTT.

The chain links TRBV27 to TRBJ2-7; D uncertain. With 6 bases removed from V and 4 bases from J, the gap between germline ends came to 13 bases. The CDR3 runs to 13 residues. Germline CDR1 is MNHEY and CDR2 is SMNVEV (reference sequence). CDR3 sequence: CASSDLGVYEQYF. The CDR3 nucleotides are TGTGCCAGCAGCGACTTGGGCGTGTACGAGCAGTACTTC.